The 2 T cell receptor beta chains reported below all come from one sample, sequenced in a study of T cells in Graves' hyperthyroidism and ophthalmopathy. Amplification targeted TCR beta CDR3 regions from RNA transcripts. The HTBI primer set was used in a first-round RT-PCR of the TCR CDR3. Using its own MiXCR run on the multiplex PCR reads, TCRdb lists one record per CDR3 protein. Found here are some 500,000 distinct CDR3 sequences, over 13% of them singletons; the top ten hold less than 20%. Sequencing used blood. Every receptor here comes from a woman between 18 and 30 years old with Graves' hyperthyroidism.

This clonotype was recorded at least ten times. J is TRBJ1-1 and V is TRBV7-9; 10 bases are a match to TRBD1. There are 15 residues in the CDR3. V was pared by 5 bases and J by 4 bases, with 7 bases of the junction left unmatched. Germline loops: CDR1 SEHNR, CDR2 FQNEAQ (reference sequence). CDR3 amino acids: CASSQGQGLSTEAFF. In DNA form, the CDR3 reads TGTGCCAGCAGCCAGGGACAGGGGTTGAGCACTGAAGCTTTCTTT. The full variable domain, with the rest looked up from reference TRBV7-9 and TRBJ1-1, is DTGVSQNPRHKITKRGQNVTFRCDPISEHNRLYWYRQTLGQGPEFLTYFQNEAQLEKSRLLSDRFSAERPKGSFSTLEIQRTEQGDSAMYLCASSQGQGLSTEAFFGQGTRLTVV.

The rearrangement uses TRBV14 and TRBJ2-5; maybe TRBD1 (5 bases). The germline V gene has CDR1 SGHDN and CDR2 FVKESK. V gave up 3 bases and J gave up 5 bases, with 13 bases separating them. CDR3 length equals 14 residues. This CDR3 reads CASSQGRPGETQYF. The DNA for the CDR3 is TGTGCCAGCAGCCAGGGTAGGCCAGGGGAGACCCAGTACTTC.